These 30 T cell receptor beta chains share one sample of origin, sequenced in a study of long-term antiretroviral therapy in people with HIV (dated by TCRdb to between 2021 and 2024). Sequencing of the TRB variable region was done with the immunoSEQ hsTCRB v3.0 assay at survey level resolution. TCRdb provides this immuneACCESS table in a form limited to in-frame rearrangements. Some clones are lacking; in checked studies, under half of them reflect an unresolved V gene, and why the rest are absent is not known. The sample records almost 20,000 clones, 75% to 90% of which are singletons. The ten largest clones represent approximately 11% of the sample. Sequenced here: unsorted PBMCs, sampled 0.2 years after starting antiretroviral therapy. The receptors derive from a woman aged 40 to 49 with HIV.

The V call is TRBV4-1, the J call TRBJ2-7, with D possibly being TRBD2 (5 bases). The CDR3 totals 13 residues. CDR1 is MGHRA and CDR2 is YSYEKL in the germline V gene. The V and J ends lost 3 bases and 0 bases respectively, with 6 bases between them. The CDR3 bases are TGCGCCAGCAGCCAGACTACCTCCTACGAGCAGTACTTC. Its translation: CASSQTTSYEQYF.

This chain uses TRBV6-1 with TRBJ2-1; TRBD2 aligns across 12 bases. Germline-derived CDR1 and CDR2 are MNHNS and SASEGT. V lost 11 bases to trimming and J lost 4 bases; unmatched junction nucleotides: 0. This CDR3 comprises 12 residues. The CDR3: CALAGGYNEQFF. Here the CDR3 DNA reads TGTGCCCTAGCGGGAGGGTACAATGAGCAGTTCTTC.

The gene calls are TRBV7-9 and TRBJ2-2; D assignment may be TRBD1 or TRBD2 (6 bases each). The CDR3 contains 15 residues. CDR1 is SEHNR, CDR2 FQNEAQ, per germline (reference sequence). V shed 5 bases and J shed 1 base, with 11 bases lying between them. CDR3 DNA: TGTGCCAGCAGCCAAGGGGGAGGGAACACCGGGGAGCTGTTTTTT. Translating gives CASSQGGGNTGELFF. The variable domain in full, completed from reference TRBV7-9 and TRBJ2-2, reads DTGVSQNPRHKITKRGQNVTFRCDPISEHNRLYWYRQTLGQGPEFLTYFQNEAQLEKSRLLSDRFSAERPKGSFSTLEIQRTEQGDSAMYLCASSQGGGNTGELFFGEGSRLTVL.

There are a few counts of this clone. The rearrangement links TRBV5-1 to TRBJ1-4; 7 nucleotides line up with TRBD1. The CDR3 has 15 residues. Germline values: CDR1 SGHRS, CDR2 YFSETQ. V lost 4 bases and J lost 3; bases outside the gene matches: 6. CDR3: CASSTGDTSNEKLFF. The CDR3, as DNA: TGCGCCAGCAGCACAGGGGACACATCTAATGAAAAACTGTTTTTT.

The CDR3 spells CASSGTSGVPDTQYF. DNA of the CDR3: TGTGCCAGCAGCGGGACTAGCGGGGTCCCAGATACGCAGTATTTT. The rearrangement joins TRBV9 to TRBJ2-3; 12 bases agree with TRBD2. This CDR3 region has 15 residues. V lost 3 bases to trimming and J lost 4 bases; unmatched junction nucleotides: 3. Germline CDR1 is SGDLS and CDR2 is YYNGEE.

V usage is TRBV19 and J usage is TRBJ2-5; D gene unclear. The V gene's germline CDR1 is LNHDA and CDR2 SQIVND (reference sequence). Trimming shortened V by 5 bases and J by 5 bases, and 12 bases separated the two germline ends. This CDR3 spans 13 amino acids. Here the CDR3 DNA reads TGTGCCAGTAGTCCCCGGGCCTCGGAGACCCAGTACTTC. This sequence encodes CASSPRASETQYF.

This clone was counted once. This rearrangement joins TRBV5-5 to TRBJ2-7; TRBD2 agrees at 9 bases. V gave up 6 bases and J gave up 6 bases; unmatched junction bases: 13. Germline assignment: CDR1 SGHKS and CDR2 YYEKEE (reference sequence). The CDR3 spans 15 residues. This CDR3 reads CASTISGGNVGEQYF. CDR3 bases: TGTGCCAGCACCATTAGCGGGGGCAATGTGGGCGAGCAGTACTTC.

The J gene is TRBJ1-5, the V gene TRBV4-3; D may be TRBD1 (6 bases). The CDR3 length is 12 residues. CDR1 is LGHNA and CDR2 is YSLEER in the germline V gene. CDR3 DNA sequence: TGCGCTGCGGGGGGGGCGAATCAGCCCCAGCATTTT. This sequence encodes CAAGGANQPQHF.

Only one count was recorded for this clone. This chain uses TRBV6-5 with TRBJ2-3; no reliable D call. Germline CDR1 and CDR2: MNHEY and SVGAGI. The CDR3 runs to 12 residues. V was cut by 8 bases and J by 0 bases, with 6 bases left in between. In nucleotides, the CDR3 is TGTGCCAGCGGCCTGAGCACAGATACGCAGTATTTT. It yields the protein CASGLSTDTQYF.

The chain links TRBV4-2 to TRBJ1-1; D is unresolved. There are 14 residues in the CDR3. Germline loops: CDR1 LGHNA, CDR2 YNFKEQ. Trimming took off 3 bases at V and 4 bases at J, with 12 bases between the two ends. The CDR3 protein is CASSQDPRGTEAFF. CDR3 DNA: TGTGCCAGCAGCCAGGATCCACGGGGCACTGAAGCTTTCTTT.

The chain carries TRBV11-3 and TRBJ2-5; the match to TRBD1 covers 9 bases. With V trimmed by 5 bases and J by 0 bases, 7 bases remained unmatched. CDR1 and CDR2 from the germline V gene are SGHNT and YENEEA. The CDR3 covers 16 residues. The CDR3 DNA follows: TGTGCCAGCAGCCTACAGGGGGCACGGTACCAAGAGACCCAGTACTTC. Translated: CASSLQGARYQETQYF. Supplemented by reference TRBV11-3 and TRBJ2-5, the full variable domain reads EAGVVQSPRYKIIEKKQPVAFWCNPISGHNTLYWYLQNLGQGPELLIRYENEEAVDDSQLPKDRFSAERLKGVDSTLKIQPAELGDSAVYLCASSLQGARYQETQYFGPGTRLLVL.

The sample holds a few counts of this clone. The chain carries TRBV18 and TRBJ2-7, with 10 bases aligning to TRBD2. Germline assignment: CDR1 KGHSH and CDR2 LQKENI. Germline trimming cut 3 bases from V and 3 bases from J; bases unmatched to any gene: 5. There are 15 residues in the CDR3. CDR3 DNA: TGTGCCAGCTCACCTTTAGCGGGGGGAGACTACGAGCAGTACTTC. It specifies CASSPLAGGDYEQYF.

The chain uses TRBV9 and TRBJ1-1; the D is unclear. Per the germline V gene, CDR1 is SGDLS and CDR2 is YYNGEE. Trimming removed 2 bases from V and 0 bases from J, with 11 bases in between. The CDR3 runs to 15 residues. In DNA form, the CDR3 reads TGTGCCAGCAGCGTCGGGCCTTTCATGAACACTGAAGCTTTCTTT. Translation: CASSVGPFMNTEAFF.

This chain connects TRBV6-6 to TRBJ2-2; 7 bases line up with TRBD1. This CDR3 spans 14 amino acids. Germline CDR1 MNHNY, CDR2 SVGAGI (reference sequence). Trimming cost V 6 bases and J 0 bases; bases outside gene matches: 1. The DNA of the CDR3 is TGTGCCAGCAGGGGACAGCCGAACACCGGGGAGCTGTTTTTT. Its protein product is CASRGQPNTGELFF.

V and J are TRBV11-2 and TRBJ2-7; 10 bases map to TRBD1. There are 15 residues in the CDR3. Germline CDR1 and CDR2: SGHAT and FQNNGV. The trim removed 4 bases at V and 4 bases at J, leaving 7 bases unmatched. The CDR3 nucleotides are TGTGCCAGCAGCTCGGACAGGGGGTTTTGGTACGAGCAGTACTTC. Protein product: CASSSDRGFWYEQYF.

The chain has TRBV5-6 and TRBJ1-2; D is uncertain. Looked up from germline, CDR1 is SGHDT and CDR2 is YYEEEE. Trimming stripped 4 bases from V and 8 bases from J, with 21 bases between. This CDR3 comprises 15 residues. The CDR3 sequence: CASSLPIEGFGGYTF. CDR3 nucleotides: TGTGCCAGCAGCCTCCCAATCGAGGGATTCGGAGGCTACACCTTC.

The chain uses TRBV6-5 and TRBJ1-2; possibly TRBD1 for D (5 bases). The length of the CDR3 is 14 residues. CDR1 is MNHEY and CDR2 is SVGAGI in the germline V gene. Trimming removed 4 bases from V and 8 bases from J, with 17 bases in between. In nucleotides, the CDR3 is TGTGCCAGCAGTTCCACCGGGACCCAGTCGGGCTACACCTTC. It codes for CASSSTGTQSGYTF.

The CDR3 region has the DNA TGTGCTAGTGGACCAGGGGCCGGGGAGCTGTTTTTT. Amino acid sequence: CASGPGAGELFF. The V gene is TRBV12-5, the J gene TRBJ2-2, with D possibly TRBD1 on 6 matching bases. Trimming took off 6 bases at V and 6 bases at J, with 8 bases between the two ends. The CDR3 extends over 12 amino acids. CDR1 and CDR2 (germline): LGHNT, FRNRAP.

This clone was counted between two and nine times. This chain joins TRBV11-2 and TRBJ1-1; no reliable D call. CDR1 and CDR2 from the germline V gene are SGHAT and FQNNGV. The CDR3 totals 14 residues. The V end was cut by 3 bases, the J end by 2 bases, with 10 bases between. The CDR3 coding sequence is TGTGCCAGCAGCTTGGGCGGCACAAACACTGAAGCTTTCTTT. It codes for CASSLGGTNTEAFF.

The chain employs TRBV2 and TRBJ2-3; D is possibly TRBD1 (6 bases). The CDR3 spans 14 residues. CDR1 is SNHLY, CDR2 FYNNEI, per germline. With 4 bases removed from V and 2 bases from J, the gap between germline ends came to 10 bases. CDR3 region: CASSGQVYTDTQYF. The CDR3 region has the DNA TGTGCCAGCAGTGGACAGGTGTACACAGATACGCAGTATTTT.

This chain connects TRBV29-1 to TRBJ2-7; no definite D call. V shed 2 bases and J shed 0 bases, with 8 bases lying between them. This CDR3 contains 13 residues. Germline V CDR1 and CDR2: SQVTM, ANQGSEA. CDR3 loop: CSVELTVSYEQYF. Here the CDR3 DNA reads TGCAGCGTTGAACTGACGGTCTCCTACGAGCAGTACTTC.

The chain employs TRBV27 and TRBJ1-6; maybe TRBD1 (6 bases). Trimming cost V 4 bases and J 0 bases, with 10 bases left between them. The CDR3 has 16 amino acids. Germline values: CDR1 MNHEY, CDR2 SMNVEV (reference sequence). CDR3 coding DNA: TGTGCCAGCAGTTCAGGACAGAGCTCCTATAATTCACCCCTCCACTTT. Its translation is CASSSGQSSYNSPLHF.

CDR3 sequence: CASSGTGGTEAFF. In DNA, the CDR3 is TGCGCCAGCTCGGGCACAGGGGGAACTGAAGCTTTCTTT. The chain uses TRBV10-2 and TRBJ1-1, with 8 bases fitting TRBD1. The CDR3 runs 13 residues. The germline gives CDR1 WSHSY, CDR2 SAAADI. J was trimmed by 5 bases and V by 8 bases; bases with no gene match: 7.

The genes are TRBV9 and TRBJ2-1; possibly TRBD2 for D (5 bases). CDR1 is SGDLS, CDR2 YYNGEE, per germline. The CDR3 consists of 15 residues. Deletions cut 1 base from V and 8 bases from J, with 16 bases between. In DNA, the CDR3 is TGTGCCAGCAGCGTACTCCCAGAGGAGGTTTATGAGCAGTTCTTC. Its protein is CASSVLPEEVYEQFF.

The chain couples TRBV19 to TRBJ1-4, with D possibly TRBD1 on 5 matching bases. The CDR3 covers 14 residues. The germline CDR1 and CDR2 sequences are LNHDA and SQIVND (reference sequence). Trimming took off 7 bases at V and 7 bases at J, with 16 bases between the two ends. This chain's CDR3 is CASTRVAGSEKLFF. The DNA of the CDR3 is TGTGCCAGTACCAGGGTTGCAGGGTCTGAAAAACTGTTTTTT.

The chain employs TRBV6-5 and TRBJ1-2; D unresolved. The CDR3 is 13 amino acids. The germline V gene encodes CDR1 MNHEY and CDR2 SVGAGI. Trimming left V 2 bases short and J 0 bases short, with 4 bases between. The CDR3 here is CASSYNANYGYTF. CDR3 coding DNA: TGTGCCAGCAGTTACAACGCTAACTATGGCTACACCTTC.

J is TRBJ2-1 and V is TRBV6-5; 8 bases map to TRBD2. Trimming cost V 5 bases and J 3 bases; bases outside gene matches: 6. There are 15 residues in the CDR3. Germline CDR1 and CDR2: MNHEY and SVGAGI. CDR3 bases: TGTGCCAGCAGTGTCAGCGGGAGAAGCTACAATGAGCAGTTCTTC. It yields the protein CASSVSGRSYNEQFF.

The V call is TRBV11-3, the J call TRBJ2-7; 11 nucleotides agree with TRBD2. This CDR3 has 16 amino acids. Germline V gene lookup returns CDR1 SGHNT and CDR2 YENEEA. Trimming cost V 4 bases and J 4 bases; bases outside gene matches: 9. This CDR3 is CASSSSVTSGDYEQYF. The CDR3 DNA reads as TGTGCCAGCAGCTCCAGCGTGACTAGCGGGGATTACGAGCAGTACTTC.

This clone appeared once. The chain employs TRBV12-5 and TRBJ1-1, with TRBD1 matching over 7 bases. J gave up 3 bases and V 0 bases, and 7 bases lay outside the gene matches. The CDR3 runs 16 residues. Germline CDR1 and CDR2: LGHNT and FRNRAP. CDR3 coding DNA: TGTGCTAGTGGTTTGGTGAAGGGCAGGGGGGACACTGAAGCTTTCTTT. Translated: CASGLVKGRGDTEAFF.

The chain combines TRBV6-1 with TRBJ2-7; possible D gene TRBD2, 5 bases. Germline V gene data show CDR1 as MNHNS and CDR2 as SASEGT. The germline V and J ends were trimmed by 1 base and 2 bases, with 6 bases remaining between them. The CDR3 spans 13 residues. CDR3 nucleotide sequence: TGTGCCAGCAGTGAAGGGGGAGCCTACGAGCAGTACTTC. Its protein is CASSEGGAYEQYF.